Shown below are 15 T cell receptor beta chains from a single sample sequenced in a study of T-cell memory formation after mild COVID-19. MiXCR, run by TCRdb on the 5' RACE reads, gives a single entry per CDR3 protein. This table has under 350,000 distinct CDR3 sequences, roughly 15% appearing once. Sequenced input: PBMCs or a T cell subset sorted from them (not recorded which). The receptors stem from a man aged 18 to 30 who had mild COVID-19 (a few samples of this study predate the infection). Cell type and time point are not known.

This clonotype was recorded only once. V usage is TRBV5-6 and J usage is TRBJ2-5, with D hard to call. V was trimmed by 4 bases and J by 4 bases, leaving 14 bases between them. The CDR3 extends over 14 amino acids. CDR1 SGHDT and CDR2 YYEEEE come from the germline V gene. The CDR3 region is CASSIGEVGETQYF. The DNA for the CDR3 is TGTGCCAGCAGCATTGGTGAGGTGGGAGAGACCCAGTACTTC.

J is TRBJ2-5 and V is TRBV29-1; 9 positions agree with TRBD2. CDR1 and CDR2 from the germline V gene are SQVTM and ANQGSEA. Trimming took 8 bases from V and 1 from J; bases not matched to a gene: 8. CDR3 length: 14 residues. This chain's CDR3 is CSPSASGAQETQYF. CDR3 bases: TGCAGCCCCTCGGCTAGCGGGGCCCAAGAGACCCAGTACTTC.

Of note for this clonotype: A much larger clone lies one base from this, so it may be a read error. The missing conserved phenylalanine or tryptophan at the end of this CDR3 makes a read error likely. This rearrangement joins TRBV4-3 to TRBJ2-5; 9 bases are a match to TRBD2. With V trimmed by 6 bases and J by 1 base, 9 bases remained unmatched. Germline V gene lookup returns CDR1 LGHNA and CDR2 YSLEER. The CDR3 runs to 16 residues. CDR3 sequence (DNA): TGCGCCAGCAGGCGAACCGCGGGGGGGGTCCAAGAGACCCAGTACTTA. This sequence encodes CASRRTAGGVQETQYL.

The gene calls are TRBV29-1 and TRBJ2-5, with 7 bases matching TRBD1. The J segment lost 1 base and the V segment lost 6 bases, leaving 5 bases of the junction unmatched. CDR3 length: 13 residues. Germline loops: CDR1 SQVTM, CDR2 ANQGSEA. The CDR3 DNA reads TGCAGCGTCCCCCGGGACAGCCAAGAGACCCAGTACTTC. This translates into CSVPRDSQETQYF. The full variable domain, rest sourced from reference TRBV29-1 and TRBJ2-5, is SAVISQKPSRDICQRGTSLTIQCQVDSQVTMMFWYRQQPGQSLTLIATANQGSEATYESGFVIDKFPISRPNLTFSTLTVSNMSPEDSSIYLCSVPRDSQETQYFGPGTRLLVL.

The gene calls are TRBV12-3 or TRBV12-4 and TRBJ1-5; no clear D. This CDR3 region has 14 residues. V dropped 3 bases and J dropped 0 bases, with 6 bases sitting between them. DNA for the CDR3: TGTGCCAGCAGTTTCAGTTATAGCAATCAGCCCCAGCATTTT. This gives the protein CASSFSYSNQPQHF.

The chain combines TRBV7-2 with TRBJ2-2; D call uncertain. Germline values: CDR1 SGHTA, CDR2 FQGNSA. The V gene lost 1 base and the J gene lost 6 bases, with 6 bases spanning the gap. The CDR3 consists of 13 residues. The CDR3 nucleotides read TGTGCCAGCAGCTTAGTTTTTCCCGGGGAGCTGTTTTTT. Its protein is CASSLVFPGELFF.

J is TRBJ1-2 and V is TRBV29-1, with 11 bases that match TRBD1. V shed 4 bases, J shed 6 bases, and the junction held 1 base outside the gene matches. This CDR3 region has 12 residues. Germline lookup yields CDR1 SQVTM and CDR2 ANQGSEA. The CDR3 sequence: CSVGTGGDGYTF. For the CDR3, the DNA is TGCAGCGTTGGGACAGGGGGCGATGGCTACACCTTC. Using reference TRBV29-1 and TRBJ1-2 for the parts outside the CDR3, the full variable domain is SAVISQKPSRDICQRGTSLTIQCQVDSQVTMMFWYRQQPGQSLTLIATANQGSEATYESGFVIDKFPISRPNLTFSTLTVSNMSPEDSSIYLCSVGTGGDGYTFGSGTRLTVV.

This chain uses TRBV7-9 with TRBJ2-5; D is perhaps TRBD1 (6 bases). Germline V gene data show CDR1 as SEHNR and CDR2 as FQNEAQ (reference sequence). This CDR3 has 17 amino acids. The V gene lost 5 bases and the J gene lost 0 bases, with 19 bases spanning the gap. The CDR3 DNA reads as TGTGCCAGCAGCGTGAGACTACAGGGCCTGTACCAAGAGACCCAGTACTTC. Translation gives CASSVRLQGLYQETQYF. Drawing the rest from reference TRBV7-9 and TRBJ2-5, the complete variable domain is DTGVSQNPRHKITKRGQNVTFRCDPISEHNRLYWYRQTLGQGPEFLTYFQNEAQLEKSRLLSDRFSAERPKGSFSTLEIQRTEQGDSAMYLCASSVRLQGLYQETQYFGPGTRLLVL.

V and J are TRBV6-2 or TRBV6-3 and TRBJ1-1, with D unresolved. V shed 2 bases and J shed 7 bases, with 5 bases lying between them. The CDR3 spans 11 residues. CDR1 is MNHEY and CDR2 is SVGEGT in the germline V gene. DNA of the CDR3: TGTGCCAGCAGTTACCACGGTGAAGCTTTCTTT. Protein product: CASSYHGEAFF.

J is TRBJ1-2 and V is TRBV29-1; 7 nucleotides line up with TRBD1. The CDR3 is made up of 11 amino acids. V gave up 4 bases and J gave up 4 bases; unmatched junction bases: 0. Germline lookup yields CDR1 SQVTM and CDR2 ANQGSEA. CDR3 sequence: CSVGDSYGYTF. The CDR3 DNA reads as TGCAGCGTTGGGGACAGCTATGGCTACACCTTC.

To note about this clonotype: A much more abundant neighbour one base away suggests this may be a read error. The rearrangement uses TRBV6-2 or TRBV6-3 and TRBJ2-7; 7 bases align to TRBD1. Germline CDR1 and CDR2: MNHEY and SVGEGT. The CDR3 is 13 residues long. CDR3 in amino acids: CASSRGQAYKQYF. In DNA form, the CDR3 reads TGTGCCAGCAGCCGCGGACAGGCCTACAAGCAGTACTTC.

This clonotype has at least ten counts. The J gene is TRBJ2-1, the V gene TRBV4-1; 8 bases align to TRBD2. This CDR3 is 13 amino acids long. Trimming at V came to 4 bases and at J to 5 bases, leaving 1 base not matched to a gene. Germline CDR1 and CDR2: MGHRA and YSYEKL. The CDR3 spells CASSRAGDNEQFF. Written as DNA, the CDR3 is TGCGCCAGCAGCCGAGCGGGGGACAATGAGCAGTTCTTC.

The gene calls are TRBV7-3 and TRBJ2-1, with D maybe TRBD2 (5 bases). Trimming shortened V by 5 bases and J by 8 bases, and 16 bases separated the two germline ends. The CDR3 extends over 14 amino acids. CDR1 is SGHTA and CDR2 is FQGTGA in the germline V gene. The CDR3 reads CASSMLLDSDEQFF. In nucleotides, the CDR3 is TGTGCCAGCAGCATGCTACTAGATTCTGATGAGCAGTTCTTC.

The chain links TRBV4-3 to TRBJ2-4; a possible D gene is TRBD2 (6 bases). The CDR3 spans 13 residues. Between the trimmed V and J ends, which lost 4 bases and 11 bases, there was a span of 15 bases. CDR1 and CDR2 from the germline V gene are LGHNA and YSLEER. The CDR3 coding sequence is TGCGCCAGCAGCCTCCGCCGGGACTCCGTTCAGTACTTC. Translation: CASSLRRDSVQYF.

This clonotype appeared a few times. The chain carries TRBV10-2 and TRBJ1-5; D unresolved. Trimming left V 8 bases short and J 6 bases short, with 14 bases between. This CDR3 contains 13 residues. The germline V gene encodes CDR1 WSHSY and CDR2 SAAADI. The CDR3 sequence: CASQRLFGQPQHF. The CDR3 nucleotides read TGCGCCAGCCAGAGGCTTTTCGGTCAGCCCCAGCATTTT.